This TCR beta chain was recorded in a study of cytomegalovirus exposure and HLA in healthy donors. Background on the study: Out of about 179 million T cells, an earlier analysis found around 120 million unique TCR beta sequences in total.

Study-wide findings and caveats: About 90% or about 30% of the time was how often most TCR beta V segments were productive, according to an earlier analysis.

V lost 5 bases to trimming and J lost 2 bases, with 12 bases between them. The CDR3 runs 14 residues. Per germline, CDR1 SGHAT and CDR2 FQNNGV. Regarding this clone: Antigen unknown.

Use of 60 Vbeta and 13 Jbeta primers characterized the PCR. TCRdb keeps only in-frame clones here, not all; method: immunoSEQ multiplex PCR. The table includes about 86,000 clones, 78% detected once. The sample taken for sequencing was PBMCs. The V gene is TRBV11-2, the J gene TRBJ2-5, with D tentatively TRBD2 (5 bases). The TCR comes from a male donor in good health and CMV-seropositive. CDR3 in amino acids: CASSQLREQETQYF. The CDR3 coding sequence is TGTGCCAGCAGCCAACTTAGGGAGCAAGAGACCCAGTACTTC.